This T cell receptor beta chain comes out of a study of blood T cell repertoires in COVID-19. On the study more broadly: Whether acute or convalescent, the COVID-19 samples came from the United States, Italy and Spain. Nucleic acid was either cDNA or gDNA, and it came from T cells, B-cell-depleted T cells, or PBMCs.

Per the study methods: Amplified reference gene primers provided the basis for estimating nucleated cell counts. Method: immunoSEQ multiplex PCR; TCRdb's copy keeps in-frame clones and lacks some. D and trimming come from the DNA, and the V and J calls and clone size come from that table. The data show approximately 100,000 clones, about 85% seen once. This CDR3 is built from 15 residues. Trimming took 4 bases from V and 1 from J, leaving 13 bases between them. Germline CDR1 SEHNR, CDR2 FQNEAQ (reference sequence). The chain uses TRBV7-9 and TRBJ1-1; possible D gene TRBD1, 5 bases. The sequencing sample was made of peripheral blood. The clonotype was recovered from a human donor in a cohort sampled during active COVID-19. CDR3 bases: TGTGCCAGCAGCTCAGAGCGAACAGGGAACACTGAAGCTTTCTTT. This encodes CASSSERTGNTEAFF.